Only a few counts were recorded for the clone carrying this T cell receptor beta chain. The data were taken from a study of naive and memory T cell subsets. Germline-derived CDR1 and CDR2 are MDHEN and SYDVKM. With V trimmed by 6 bases and J by 1 base, 7 bases remained unmatched. This CDR3 is built from 16 residues. An equimolar mix of two oligonucleotides served as the beta constant-region primer for TRBC1 and TRBC2. MiXCR, run by TCRdb on the UMI-ligation and nested PCR reads, gives a single entry per CDR3 protein. The sample contains 75,000 to 85,000 distinct CDR3 sequences, around 14% of which appear only once.

The chain employs TRBV28 and TRBJ1-5, with 9 nucleotides matching TRBD1. The receptor comes from a human donor in good health. The sample taken for sequencing was central memory CD4+ T cells from blood. CDR3 nucleotides: TGTGCCAGCAGCTCTACAGGGGGCGGAAGCAATCAGCCCCAGCATTTT. This sequence encodes CASSSTGGGSNQPQHF.